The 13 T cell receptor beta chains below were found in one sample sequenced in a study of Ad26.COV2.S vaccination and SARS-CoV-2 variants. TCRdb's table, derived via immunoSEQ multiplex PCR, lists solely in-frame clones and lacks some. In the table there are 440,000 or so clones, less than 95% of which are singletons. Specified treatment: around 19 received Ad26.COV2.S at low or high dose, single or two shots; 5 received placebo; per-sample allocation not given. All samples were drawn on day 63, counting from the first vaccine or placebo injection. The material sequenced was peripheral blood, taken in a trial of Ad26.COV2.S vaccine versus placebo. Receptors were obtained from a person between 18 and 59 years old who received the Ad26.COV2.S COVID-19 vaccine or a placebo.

The CDR3 spells CASSFGYVSTEAFF. The CDR3 nucleotides are TGTGCCAGCAGTTTTGGTTACGTGAGCACTGAAGCTTTCTTT. The V gene is TRBV28, the J gene TRBJ1-1, with D unresolved. V dropped 3 bases and J dropped 4 bases, with 12 bases sitting between them. The CDR3 covers 14 residues. Germline V gene lookup returns CDR1 MDHEN and CDR2 SYDVKM.

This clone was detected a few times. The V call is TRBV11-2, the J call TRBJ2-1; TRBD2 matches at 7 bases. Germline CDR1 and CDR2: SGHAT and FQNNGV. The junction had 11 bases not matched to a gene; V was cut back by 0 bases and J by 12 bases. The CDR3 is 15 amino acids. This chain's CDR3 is CASSLDSFAGERQFF. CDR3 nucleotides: TGTGCCAGCAGCTTAGATAGTTTCGCGGGAGAGCGGCAGTTCTTC.

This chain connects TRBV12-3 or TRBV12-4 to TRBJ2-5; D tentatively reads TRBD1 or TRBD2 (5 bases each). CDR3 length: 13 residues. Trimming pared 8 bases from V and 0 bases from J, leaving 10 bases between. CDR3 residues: CASGTAYQETQYF. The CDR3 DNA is TGTGCCAGCGGGACCGCTTACCAAGAGACCCAGTACTTC.

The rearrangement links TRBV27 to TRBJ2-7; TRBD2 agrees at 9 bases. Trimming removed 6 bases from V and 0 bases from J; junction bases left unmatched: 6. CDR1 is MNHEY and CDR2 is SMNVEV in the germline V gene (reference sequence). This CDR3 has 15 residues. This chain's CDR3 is CASSPLAGSSYEQYF. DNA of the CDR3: TGTGCCAGCAGCCCCCTAGCGGGGAGCTCCTACGAGCAGTACTTC.

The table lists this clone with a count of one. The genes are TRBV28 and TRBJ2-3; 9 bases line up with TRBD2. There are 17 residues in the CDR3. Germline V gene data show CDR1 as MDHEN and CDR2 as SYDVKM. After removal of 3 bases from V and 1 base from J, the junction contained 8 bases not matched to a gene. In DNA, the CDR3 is TGTGCCAGCAGTTTCGCTAGCGGGACCCTCGGCACAGATACGCAGTATTTT. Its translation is CASSFASGTLGTDTQYF.

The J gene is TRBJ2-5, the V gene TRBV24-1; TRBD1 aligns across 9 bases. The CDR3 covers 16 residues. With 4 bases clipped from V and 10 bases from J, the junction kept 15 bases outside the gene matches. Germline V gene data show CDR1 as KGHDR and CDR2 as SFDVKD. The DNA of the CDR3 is TGTGCCACCAGTGAGCCAGGGACAGGGAAACTACTGGGCCAGTACTTC. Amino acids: CATSEPGTGKLLGQYF.

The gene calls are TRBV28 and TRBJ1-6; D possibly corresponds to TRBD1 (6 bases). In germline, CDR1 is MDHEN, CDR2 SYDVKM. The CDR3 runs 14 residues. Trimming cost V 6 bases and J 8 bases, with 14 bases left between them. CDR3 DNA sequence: TGTGCCAGCAGCACAGGGATTACGGATTCACCCCTCCACTTT. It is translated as CASSTGITDSPLHF.

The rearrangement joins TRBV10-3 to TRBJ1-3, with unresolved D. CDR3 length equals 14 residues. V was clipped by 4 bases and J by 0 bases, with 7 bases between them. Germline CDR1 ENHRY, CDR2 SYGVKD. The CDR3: CAISGGASGNTIYF. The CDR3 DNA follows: TGTGCCATCAGTGGTGGAGCCTCTGGAAACACCATATATTTT.

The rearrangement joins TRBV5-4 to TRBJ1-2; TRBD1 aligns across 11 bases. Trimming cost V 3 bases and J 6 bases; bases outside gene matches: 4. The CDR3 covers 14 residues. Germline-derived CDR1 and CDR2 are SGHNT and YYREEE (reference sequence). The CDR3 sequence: CASSSDRGQDGYTF. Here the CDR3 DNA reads TGTGCCAGCAGCTCGGACAGGGGGCAAGATGGCTACACCTTC.

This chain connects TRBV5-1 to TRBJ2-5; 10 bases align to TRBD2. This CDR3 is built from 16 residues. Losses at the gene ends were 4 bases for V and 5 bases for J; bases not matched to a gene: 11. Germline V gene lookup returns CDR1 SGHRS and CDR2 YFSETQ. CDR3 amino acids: CASSAMTSGLGETQYF. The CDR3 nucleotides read TGCGCCAGCAGCGCAATGACTAGCGGGTTGGGGGAGACCCAGTACTTC.

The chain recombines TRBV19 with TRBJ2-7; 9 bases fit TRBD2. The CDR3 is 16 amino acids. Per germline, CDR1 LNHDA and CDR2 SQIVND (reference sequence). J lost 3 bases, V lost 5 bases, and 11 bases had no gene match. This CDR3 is CASSELAGTPFYEQYF. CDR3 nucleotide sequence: TGTGCCAGTAGTGAGCTAGCGGGGACCCCCTTCTACGAGCAGTACTTC.

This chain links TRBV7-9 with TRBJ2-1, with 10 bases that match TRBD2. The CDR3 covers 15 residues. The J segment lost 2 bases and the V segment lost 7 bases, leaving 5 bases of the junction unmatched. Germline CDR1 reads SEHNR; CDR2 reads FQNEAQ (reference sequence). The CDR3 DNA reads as TGTGCCAGCACCAAACTAGCGGGAACCTACAATGAGCAGTTCTTC. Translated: CASTKLAGTYNEQFF.

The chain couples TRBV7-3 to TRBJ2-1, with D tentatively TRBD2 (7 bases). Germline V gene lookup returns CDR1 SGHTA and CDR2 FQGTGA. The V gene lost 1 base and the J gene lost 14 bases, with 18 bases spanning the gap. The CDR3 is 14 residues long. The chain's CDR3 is CASSLMSGEGLKFF. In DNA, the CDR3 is TGTGCCAGCAGCTTAATGTCAGGGGAGGGCCTTAAGTTCTTC.